A single sample is the source of the 9 T cell receptor beta chains below, sequenced in a study of blood T cell repertoires in COVID-19. Only in-frame clones appear in the TCRdb table, and some are missing; sequencing was by immunoSEQ multiplex PCR. Of over 100,000 clones in the sample, approximately 90% were seen once. The sample taken for sequencing was peripheral blood. These receptors all stem from a human donor in a cohort sampled during active COVID-19.

The V call is TRBV6-5, the J call TRBJ2-3; 8 bases fit TRBD2. The ends lost 6 bases at V and 4 bases at J; junction bases unmatched: 6. From germline, CDR1 is MNHEY and CDR2 SVGAGI. The CDR3 has 14 amino acids. CDR3 amino acids: CASRLPGGPDTQYF. The CDR3 DNA sequence: TGTGCCAGCAGGCTTCCGGGGGGGCCAGATACGCAGTATTTT.

V is TRBV7-9 and J is TRBJ1-2, with TRBD1 matching 8 bases. The CDR3 has 16 amino acids. Looked up from germline, CDR1 is SEHNR and CDR2 is FQNEAQ (reference sequence). V gave up 3 bases and J gave up 1 base; unmatched junction bases: 7. In nucleotides, the CDR3 is TGTGCCAGCAGCTTCGGGACAGGACAGTTTAACTATGGCTACACCTTC. Its protein is CASSFGTGQFNYGYTF.

The chain has TRBV28 and TRBJ2-1, with D possibly being TRBD1 (5 bases). V dropped 3 bases and J dropped 6 bases, with 18 bases sitting between them. The CDR3 loop spans 16 amino acids. Germline V CDR1 and CDR2: MDHEN, SYDVKM. The CDR3 DNA sequence: TGTGCCAGCAGTTTTCGGAGCAGGGCCCCTTTCAATGAGCAGTTCTTC. It yields the protein CASSFRSRAPFNEQFF.

The chain joins TRBV6-2 or TRBV6-3 to TRBJ2-7; no firm D call. The CDR3 has 13 amino acids. V dropped 6 bases and J dropped 2 bases, with 11 bases sitting between them. CDR1 and CDR2 (germline): MNHEY, SVGEGT. Written as DNA, the CDR3 is TGTGCCAGCAGCCCCGCGGTACCCTACGAGCAGTACTTC. It codes for CASSPAVPYEQYF.

This chain uses TRBV9 with TRBJ2-7, with a weak D call TRBD1 (6 bases). The germline CDR1 and CDR2 sequences are SGDLS and YYNGEE. This CDR3 has 13 residues. V was cut by 4 bases and J by 3 bases, with 11 bases left in between. The CDR3 DNA reads TGTGCCAGCAGCCCGGACAGCCTCTACGAGCAGTACTTC. Translating gives CASSPDSLYEQYF.

The chain links TRBV4-1 to TRBJ2-7; D possibly corresponds to TRBD2 (6 bases). This CDR3 region has 14 residues. Trimming shortened V by 1 base and J by 2 bases, and 9 bases separated the two germline ends. Germline CDR1 reads MGHRA; CDR2 reads YSYEKL. This CDR3 is CASSQAGVAYEQYF. CDR3 bases: TGCGCCAGCAGCCAAGCGGGAGTCGCCTACGAGCAGTACTTC.

The V and J genes are TRBV5-4 and TRBJ2-1, with D possibly matching TRBD2 (6 bases). Germline values: CDR1 SGHNT, CDR2 YYREEE (reference sequence). Trimming pared 4 bases from V and 1 base from J, leaving 15 bases between. The length of the CDR3 is 16 residues. As DNA, the CDR3 is TGTGCCAGCAGCCGGGGTTTAGCGGATTCCTACAATGAGCAGTTCTTC. Residues: CASSRGLADSYNEQFF.

This chain connects TRBV11-2 to TRBJ1-1; 9 bases are shared with TRBD1. Per germline, CDR1 SGHAT and CDR2 FQNNGV. This CDR3 contains 15 residues. V shed 5 bases and J 11 bases; nucleotides not matched to a gene: 15. CDR3 bases: TGTGCCAGCAGCCCTGGGACAGGGAATTGGGGGGCGGCTTTCTTT. Translating it yields CASSPGTGNWGAAFF.

The chain joins TRBV2 to TRBJ2-3; TRBD2 aligns across 10 bases. The CDR3 contains 14 residues. Germline values: CDR1 SNHLY, CDR2 FYNNEI. V trimming: 6 bases; J trimming: 4 bases; junction bases outside the gene matches: 4. The CDR3 loop reads CASRGGTSADTQYF. DNA of the CDR3: TGTGCCAGCAGAGGGGGGACTAGCGCAGATACGCAGTATTTT.